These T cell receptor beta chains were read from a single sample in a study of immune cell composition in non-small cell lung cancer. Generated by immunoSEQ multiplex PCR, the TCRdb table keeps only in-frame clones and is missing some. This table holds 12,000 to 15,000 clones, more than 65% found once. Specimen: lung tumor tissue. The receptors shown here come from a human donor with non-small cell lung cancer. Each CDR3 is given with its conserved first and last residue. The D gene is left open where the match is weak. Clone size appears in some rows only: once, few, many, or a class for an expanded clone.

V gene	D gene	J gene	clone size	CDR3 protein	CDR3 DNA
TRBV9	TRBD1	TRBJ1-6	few	CASSVGDSRLTYNSPLHF	TGTGCCAGCAGCGTAGGGGACAGCCGACTAACCTATAATTCACCCCTCCACTTT
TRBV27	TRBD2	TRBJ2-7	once	CASRRNTGGPGEQYF	TGTGCCAGCAGGAGGAACACGGGAGGGCCCGGCGAGCAGTACTTC
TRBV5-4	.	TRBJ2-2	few	CASSLRVLAAHNTGELFF	TGTGCCAGCAGCTTAAGGGTGTTAGCGGCCCATAACACCGGGGAGCTGTTTTTT
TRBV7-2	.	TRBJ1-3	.	CASSPRGQASGNTIYF	TGTGCCAGCAGCCCTCGAGGGCAAGCCTCTGGAAACACCATATATTTT
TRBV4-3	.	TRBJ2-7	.	CASSQEPGERVSSFTYEQYF	TGCGCCAGCAGCCAAGAACCCGGAGAGAGAGTGTCATCATTCACCTACGAGCAGTACTTC
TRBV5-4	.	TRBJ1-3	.	CASRQRSGNTIYF	TGTGCCAGCCGTCAGCGCTCTGGAAACACCATATATTTT
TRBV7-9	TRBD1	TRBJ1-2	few	CASSSGQGQEIYGYTF	TGTGCCAGCAGCTCCGGTCAGGGACAGGAGATCTATGGCTACACCTTC
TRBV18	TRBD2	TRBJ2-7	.	CASSGTSGTYEQYF	TGTGCCAGCTCTGGGACTAGCGGGACCTACGAGCAGTACTTC
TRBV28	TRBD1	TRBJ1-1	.	CASKIRLGQGTTEAFF	TGTGCCAGCAAGATACGACTGGGACAGGGCACCACTGAAGCTTTCTTT
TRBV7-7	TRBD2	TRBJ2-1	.	CASSLGTSGANEQFF	TGTGCTAGCAGCTTGGGCACTAGCGGGGCTAATGAGCAGTTCTTC
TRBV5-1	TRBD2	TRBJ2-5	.	CASSLSGTSEETQYF	TGCGCCAGCAGCTTGTCGGGGACTAGTGAAGAGACCCAGTACTTC
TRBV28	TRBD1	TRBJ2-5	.	CASSGGQGETQYF	TGTGCCAGCAGTGGGGGACAGGGAGAGACCCAGTACTTC
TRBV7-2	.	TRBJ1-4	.	CASSLAGAGTNEKLFF	TGTGCCAGCAGCTTAGCGGGCGCAGGGACTAATGAAAAACTGTTTTTT
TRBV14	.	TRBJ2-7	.	CASSREPVFSYEQYF	TGTGCCAGCAGCCGAGAACCAGTATTTTCCTACGAGCAGTACTTC
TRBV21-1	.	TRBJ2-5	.	CASSKPAGLEKETQYF	TGTGCCAGCAGCAAGCCGGCGGGACTAGAGAAAGAGACCCAGTACTTC
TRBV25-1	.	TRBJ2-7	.	CASKTETYEQYF	TGTGCCAGCAAAACGGAGACCTACGAGCAGTACTTC
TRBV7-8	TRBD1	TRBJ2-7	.	CASSRGQAGLYEQYF	TGTGCCAGCAGCCGCGGACAGGCTGGCCTCTACGAGCAGTACTTC
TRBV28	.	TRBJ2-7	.	CASSSGGPASYEQYF	TGTGCCAGCAGCTCCGGAGGCCCGGCATCCTACGAGCAGTACTTC
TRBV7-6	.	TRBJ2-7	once	CASSGEAGTNYEQYF	TGTGCCAGCAGCGGGGAGGCGGGAACAAACTACGAGCAGTACTTC
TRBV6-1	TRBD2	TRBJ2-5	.	CASSASLAGEETQYF	TGTGCCAGCAGTGCCAGCCTAGCGGGAGAAGAGACCCAGTACTTC
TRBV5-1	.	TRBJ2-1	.	CASSVSDHGREQFF	TGCGCCAGCAGCGTTAGCGACCACGGGCGGGAGCAGTTCTTC
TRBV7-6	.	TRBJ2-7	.	CASSPVAISSYEQYF	TGTGCCAGCAGCCCAGTGGCAATAAGTTCCTACGAGCAGTACTTC
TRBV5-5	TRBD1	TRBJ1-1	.	CASSSGQGNTEAFF	TGTGCCAGCAGCTCGGGACAGGGGAACACTGAAGCTTTCTTT
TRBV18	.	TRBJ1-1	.	CASSLSGVGNTEAFF	TGTGCCAGCTCACTCTCCGGGGTGGGGAACACTGAAGCTTTCTTT
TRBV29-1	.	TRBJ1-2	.	CSAESVYGYTF	TGCAGCGCTGAATCAGTCTATGGCTACACCTTC
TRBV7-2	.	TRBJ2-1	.	CASSSRTGSGNNEQFF	TGTGCCAGCAGCTCGCGTACGGGTAGCGGAAACAATGAGCAGTTCTTC
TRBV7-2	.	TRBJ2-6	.	CASSFGASNSGANVLTF	TGTGCCAGCAGCTTTGGGGCCTCGAACTCTGGGGCCAACGTCCTGACTTTC
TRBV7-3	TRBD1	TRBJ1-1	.	CASSLSGGPEAFF	TGTGCCAGCAGCTTATCAGGGGGACCTGAAGCTTTCTTT
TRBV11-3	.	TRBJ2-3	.	CASSYSQGDTQYF	TGTGCCAGCAGCTATTCACAGGGTGATACGCAGTATTTT
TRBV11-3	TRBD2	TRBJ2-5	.	CASSRGGAGLQETQYF	TGTGCCAGCAGCCGGGGGGGAGCGGGCCTTCAAGAGACCCAGTACTTC
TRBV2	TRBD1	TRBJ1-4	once	CASSNQQGAVEKLFF	TGTGCCAGCAGTAATCAACAGGGGGCGGTTGAAAAACTGTTTTTT
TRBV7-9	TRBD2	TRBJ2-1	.	CASSRRLAEIDEQFF	TGTGCCAGCAGCCGCAGACTAGCGGAGATCGATGAGCAGTTCTTC